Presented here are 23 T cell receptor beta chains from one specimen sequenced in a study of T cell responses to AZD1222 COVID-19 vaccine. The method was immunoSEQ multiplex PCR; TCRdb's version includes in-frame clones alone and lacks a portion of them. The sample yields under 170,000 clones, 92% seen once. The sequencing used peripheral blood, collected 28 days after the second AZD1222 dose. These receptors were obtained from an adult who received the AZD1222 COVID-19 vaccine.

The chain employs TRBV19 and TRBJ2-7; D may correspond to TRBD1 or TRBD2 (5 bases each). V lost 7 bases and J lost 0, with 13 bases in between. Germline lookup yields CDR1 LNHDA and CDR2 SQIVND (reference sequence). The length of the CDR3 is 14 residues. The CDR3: CASTPGPGSYEQYF. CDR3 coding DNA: TGTGCCAGTACTCCGGGACCTGGCTCCTACGAGCAGTACTTC.

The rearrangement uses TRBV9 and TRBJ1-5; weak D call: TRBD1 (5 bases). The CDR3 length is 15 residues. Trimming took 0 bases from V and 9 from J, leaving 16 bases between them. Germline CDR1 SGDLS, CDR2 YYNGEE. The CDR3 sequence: CASSVGRDPGAPQHF. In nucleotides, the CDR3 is TGTGCCAGCAGCGTAGGAAGGGACCCGGGAGCGCCCCAGCATTTT.

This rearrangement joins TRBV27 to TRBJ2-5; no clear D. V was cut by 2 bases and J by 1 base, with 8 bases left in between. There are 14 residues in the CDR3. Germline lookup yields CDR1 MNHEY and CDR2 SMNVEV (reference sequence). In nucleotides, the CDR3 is TGTGCCAGCAGTTTAATGCCAACCCAAGAGACCCAGTACTTC. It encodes CASSLMPTQETQYF.

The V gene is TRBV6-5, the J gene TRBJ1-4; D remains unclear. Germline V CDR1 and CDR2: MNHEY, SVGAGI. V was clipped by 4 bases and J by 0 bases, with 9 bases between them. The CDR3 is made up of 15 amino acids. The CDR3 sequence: CASSSGVATNEKLFF. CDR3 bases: TGTGCCAGCAGTTCCGGGGTTGCAACTAATGAAAAACTGTTTTTT.

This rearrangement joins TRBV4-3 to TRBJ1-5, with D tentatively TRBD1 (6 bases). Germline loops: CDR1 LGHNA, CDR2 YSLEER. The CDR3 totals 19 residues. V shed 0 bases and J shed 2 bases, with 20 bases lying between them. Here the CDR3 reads CASSQDLPEGDGRNQPQHF. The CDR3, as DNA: TGCGCCAGCAGCCAAGATTTGCCCGAGGGGGATGGACGCAATCAGCCCCAGCATTTT.

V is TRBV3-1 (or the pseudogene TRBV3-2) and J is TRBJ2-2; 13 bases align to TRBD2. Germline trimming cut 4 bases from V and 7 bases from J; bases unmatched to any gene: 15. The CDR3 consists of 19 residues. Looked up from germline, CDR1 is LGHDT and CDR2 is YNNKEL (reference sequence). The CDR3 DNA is TGTGCCAGCAGCCCTTTACAAACAGGACTAGCGGGAGTGGGCGGGGAGCTGTTTTTT. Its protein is CASSPLQTGLAGVGGELFF.

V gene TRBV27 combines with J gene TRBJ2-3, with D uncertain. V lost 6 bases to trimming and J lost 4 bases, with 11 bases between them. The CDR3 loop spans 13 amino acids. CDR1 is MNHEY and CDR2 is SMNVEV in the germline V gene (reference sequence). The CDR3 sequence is CASSRKHADTQYF. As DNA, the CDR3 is TGTGCCAGCAGCCGAAAGCACGCAGATACGCAGTATTTT.

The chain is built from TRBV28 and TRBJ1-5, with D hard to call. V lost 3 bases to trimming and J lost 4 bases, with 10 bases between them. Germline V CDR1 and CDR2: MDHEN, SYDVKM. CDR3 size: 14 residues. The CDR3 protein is CASSFISVNQPQHF. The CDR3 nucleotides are TGTGCCAGCAGTTTTATCTCTGTGAATCAGCCCCAGCATTTT.

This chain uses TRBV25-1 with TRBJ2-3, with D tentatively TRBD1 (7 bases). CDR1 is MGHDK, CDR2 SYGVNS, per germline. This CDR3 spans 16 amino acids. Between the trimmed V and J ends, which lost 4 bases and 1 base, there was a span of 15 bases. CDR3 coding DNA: TGTGCCAGCAGTGCGAACAGGGGAGGAGGCACAGATACGCAGTATTTT. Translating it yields CASSANRGGGTDTQYF. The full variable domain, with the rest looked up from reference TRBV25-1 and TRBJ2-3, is EADIYQTPRYLVIGTGKKITLECSQTMGHDKMYWYQQDPGMELHLIHYSYGVNSTEKGDLSSESTVSRIRTEHFPLTLESARPSHTSQYLCASSANRGGGTDTQYFGPGTRLTVL.

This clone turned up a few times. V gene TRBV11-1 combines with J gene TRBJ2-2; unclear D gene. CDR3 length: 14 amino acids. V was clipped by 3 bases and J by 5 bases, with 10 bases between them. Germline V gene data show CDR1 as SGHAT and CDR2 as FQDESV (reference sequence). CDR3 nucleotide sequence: TGTGCCAGCAGCTTTCGAGGTCTGACCGGGGAGCTGTTTTTT. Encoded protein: CASSFRGLTGELFF.

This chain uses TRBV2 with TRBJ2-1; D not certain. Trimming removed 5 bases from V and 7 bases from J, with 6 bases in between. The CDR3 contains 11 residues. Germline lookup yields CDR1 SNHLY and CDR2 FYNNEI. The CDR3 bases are TGTGCCAGCAGTTTGGTGAATGAGCAGTTCTTC. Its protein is CASSLVNEQFF.

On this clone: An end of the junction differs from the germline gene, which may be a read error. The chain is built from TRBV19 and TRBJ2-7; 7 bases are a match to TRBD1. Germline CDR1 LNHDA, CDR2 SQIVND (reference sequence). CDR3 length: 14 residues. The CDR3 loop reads CASSNLDRAATLFF. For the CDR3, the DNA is TGTGCCAGTAGTAATCTTGACAGGGCAGCGACCCTTTTTTTC. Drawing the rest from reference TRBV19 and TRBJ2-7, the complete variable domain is DGGITQSPKYLFRKEGQNVTLSCEQNLNHDAMYWYRQDPGQGLRLIYYSQIVNDFQKGDIAEGYSVSREKKESFPLTVTSAQKNPTAFYLCASSNLDRAATLFFGPGTRLTVT.

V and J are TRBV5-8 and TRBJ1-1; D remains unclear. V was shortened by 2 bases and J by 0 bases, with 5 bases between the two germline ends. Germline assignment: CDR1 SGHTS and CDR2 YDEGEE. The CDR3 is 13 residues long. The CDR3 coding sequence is TGTGCCAGCAGCTTTTCCATGAACACTGAAGCTTTCTTT. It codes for CASSFSMNTEAFF.

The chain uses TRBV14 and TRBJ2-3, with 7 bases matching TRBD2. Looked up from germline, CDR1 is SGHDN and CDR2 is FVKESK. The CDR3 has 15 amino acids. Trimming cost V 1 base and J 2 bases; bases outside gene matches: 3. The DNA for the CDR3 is TGTGCCAGCAGCCAAGGGGGGGGTTCCACAGATACGCAGTATTTT. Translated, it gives CASSQGGGSTDTQYF. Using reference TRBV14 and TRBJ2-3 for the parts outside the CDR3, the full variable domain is EAGVTQFPSHSVIEKGQTVTLRCDPISGHDNLYWYRRVMGKEIKFLLHFVKESKQDESGMPNNRFLAERTGGTYSTLKVQPAELEDSGVYFCASSQGGGSTDTQYFGPGTRLTVL.

CDR3 in DNA: TGTGCCAGCAGTCCCGGGACAGGGGGCTCAAACTCTGGAAACACCATATATTTT. It encodes CASSPGTGGSNSGNTIYF. The chain recombines TRBV5-4 with TRBJ1-3; 12 positions match TRBD1. The CDR3 has 18 residues. CDR1 is SGHNT, CDR2 YYREEE, per germline (reference sequence). The trim removed 5 bases at V and 0 bases at J, leaving 9 bases unmatched.

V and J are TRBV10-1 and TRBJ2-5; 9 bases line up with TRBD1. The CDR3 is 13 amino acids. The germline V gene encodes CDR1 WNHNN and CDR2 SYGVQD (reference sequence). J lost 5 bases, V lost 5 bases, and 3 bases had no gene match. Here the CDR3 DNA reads TGCGCCAGCAGTCCCGGACAGGGGGAGACCCAGTACTTC. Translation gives CASSPGQGETQYF.

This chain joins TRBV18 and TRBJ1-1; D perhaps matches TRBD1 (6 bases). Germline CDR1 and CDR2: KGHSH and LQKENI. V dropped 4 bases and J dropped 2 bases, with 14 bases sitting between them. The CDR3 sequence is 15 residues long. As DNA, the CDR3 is TGTGCCAGCTCACGAAGGGGGGTTTCCAACACTGAAGCTTTCTTT. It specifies CASSRRGVSNTEAFF.

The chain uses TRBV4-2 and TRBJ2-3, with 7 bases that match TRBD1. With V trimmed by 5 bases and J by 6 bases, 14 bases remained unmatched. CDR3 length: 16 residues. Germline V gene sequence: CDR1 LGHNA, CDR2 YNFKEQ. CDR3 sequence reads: CASSTGQHEKYDTQYF. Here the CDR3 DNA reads TGTGCCAGCAGCACGGGACAGCATGAAAAATATGATACGCAGTATTTT.

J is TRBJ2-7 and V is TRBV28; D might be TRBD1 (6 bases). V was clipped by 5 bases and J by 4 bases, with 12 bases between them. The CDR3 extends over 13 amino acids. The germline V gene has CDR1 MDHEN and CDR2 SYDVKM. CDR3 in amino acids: CASSEGGSYEQYF. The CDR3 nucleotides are TGTGCCAGCAGTGAAGGGGGATCTTACGAGCAGTACTTC. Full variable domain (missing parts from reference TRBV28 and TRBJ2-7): DVKVTQSSRYLVKRTGEKVFLECVQDMDHENMFWYRQDPGLGLRLIYFSYDVKMKEKGDIPEGYSVSREKKERFSLILESASTNQTSMYLCASSEGGSYEQYFGPGTRLTVT.

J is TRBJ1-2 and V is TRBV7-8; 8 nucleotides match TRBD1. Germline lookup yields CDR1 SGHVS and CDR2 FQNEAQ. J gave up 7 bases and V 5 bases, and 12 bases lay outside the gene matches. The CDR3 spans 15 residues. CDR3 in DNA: TGTGCCAGCAGCGGAAGGACAGGGCTTTTGAGTGGCTACACCTTC. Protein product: CASSGRTGLLSGYTF.

CDR3 amino acids: CSASASGSSNQPQHF. The CDR3 DNA is TGCAGCGCTTCTGCTTCAGGGTCTAGCAATCAGCCCCAGCATTTT. The gene calls are TRBV29-1 and TRBJ1-5; a weak D match, TRBD1 (5 bases). The germline V gene has CDR1 SQVTM and CDR2 ANQGSEA. This CDR3 has 15 amino acids. V was shortened by 7 bases and J by 0 bases, with 16 bases between the two germline ends.

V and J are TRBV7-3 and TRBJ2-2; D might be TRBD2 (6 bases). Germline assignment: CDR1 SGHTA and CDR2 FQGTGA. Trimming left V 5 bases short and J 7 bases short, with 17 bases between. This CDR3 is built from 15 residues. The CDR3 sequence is CASSPRDSFSGELFF. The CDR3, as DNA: TGTGCCAGCAGCCCCAGGGACTCCTTTAGCGGGGAGCTGTTTTTT.

The CDR3 here is CASRSGEDSQPQHF. The CDR3 DNA reads TGTGCCAGCAGGTCGGGAGAAGACAGTCAGCCCCAGCATTTT. V and J are TRBV3-1 (or the pseudogene TRBV3-2) and TRBJ1-5; D perhaps matches TRBD1 (5 bases). The germline gives CDR1 LGHDT, CDR2 YNNKEL (reference sequence). V lost 6 bases to trimming and J lost 6 bases, with 15 bases between them. This CDR3 comprises 14 residues.